The rows below give T cell receptor beta chains drawn from one sample of a study of shared clonotypes between healthy human individuals. The method was immunoSEQ multiplex PCR; TCRdb's version includes in-frame clones alone and lacks a portion of them. The profile shows a few million clones, approximately 95% of them singletons. Sequenced sample: naive CD4+ T cells from PBMCs. Receptor source: a man in his late teens or twenties in good health. Some clones in this sample may be carry-over from other donors' samples. Each CDR3 is given with its conserved first and last residue. A D gene is named only where the DNA matches it firmly. A clone size is listed for some rows: how often the clone was seen (once, few, many), or a class if it is expanded.

CDR3 | DNA | D | V | size | J
CASSVGGSGRVTDTQYF | TGTGCCAGCAGCGTAGGGGGTAGCGGGAGGGTCACAGATACGCAGTATTTT | TRBD2 | TRBV9 | . | TRBJ2-3
CASGADREVTGELFF | TGTGCCAGCGGTGCGGACAGGGAGGTGACCGGGGAGCTGTTTTTT | TRBD1 | TRBV11-3 | . | TRBJ2-2
CASSIVWAPIQETQYF | TGTGCCAGTAGTATAGTTTGGGCCCCCATCCAAGAGACCCAGTACTTC | . | TRBV19 | . | TRBJ2-5
CAWRRRGVSSEQYF | TGTGCCTGGAGGCGCAGGGGGGTCTCTTCCGAGCAGTACTTC | . | TRBV30 | . | TRBJ2-7
CASSLEAGDQTQYF | TGCGCCAGCAGCTTGGAAGCAGGGGATCAGACCCAGTACTTC | . | TRBV5-1 | . | TRBJ2-5
CASSLLSNTDTQYF | TGTGCCAGCAGCTTGTTGTCGAATACAGATACGCAGTATTTT | . | TRBV7-7 | . | TRBJ2-3
CASSEGWGTSFSEQYF | TGTGCCAGCAGCGAGGGATGGGGGACTAGCTTTTCGGAGCAGTACTTC | TRBD2 | TRBV9 | . | TRBJ2-7
CASSLAGYGYTF | TGTGCCAGCAGTTTAGCGGGCTATGGCTACACCTTC | . | TRBV27 | . | TRBJ1-2
CASSPDRVSGNTIYF | TGTGCCAGCAGCCCAGACAGGGTCTCTGGAAACACCATATATTTT | TRBD1 | TRBV7-9 | . | TRBJ1-3
CASSPGAGVRVGETQYF | TGTGCCAGCAGCCCGGGGGCGGGAGTGAGGGTTGGAGAGACCCAGTACTTC | . | TRBV7-3 | . | TRBJ2-5
CASSFGLAGGNTGELFF | TGTGCCAGCAGCTTTGGTCTAGCGGGAGGAAACACCGGGGAGCTGTTTTTT | TRBD2 | TRBV11-2 | once | TRBJ2-2
CASSLSGFPYEQYF | TGTGCCAGCAGCTTGTCGGGGTTCCCCTACGAGCAGTACTTC | . | TRBV5-6 | . | TRBJ2-7
CAISDGGKGETQYF | TGTGCCATCAGTGACGGGGGGAAAGGAGAGACCCAGTACTTC | TRBD2 | TRBV10-3 | . | TRBJ2-5
CASSQDVRWTYEQYF | TGCGCCAGCAGCCAAGATGTCCGGTGGACCTACGAGCAGTACTTC | . | TRBV4-3 | . | TRBJ2-7
CASTTRQGAGETQYF | TGTGCCAGTACCACACGACAGGGGGCGGGAGAGACCCAGTACTTC | TRBD1 | TRBV19 | once | TRBJ2-5
CASSLVNNYGYTF | TGTGCCAGCAGTTTAGTCAATAACTATGGCTACACCTTC | . | TRBV28 | . | TRBJ1-2
CASSFQGTDTQYF | TGCGCCAGCAGCTTCCAGGGCACAGATACGCAGTATTTT | . | TRBV5-1 | . | TRBJ2-3
CASGAHYGYTF | TGTGCCAGCGGGGCCCACTATGGCTACACCTTC | . | TRBV28 | . | TRBJ1-2